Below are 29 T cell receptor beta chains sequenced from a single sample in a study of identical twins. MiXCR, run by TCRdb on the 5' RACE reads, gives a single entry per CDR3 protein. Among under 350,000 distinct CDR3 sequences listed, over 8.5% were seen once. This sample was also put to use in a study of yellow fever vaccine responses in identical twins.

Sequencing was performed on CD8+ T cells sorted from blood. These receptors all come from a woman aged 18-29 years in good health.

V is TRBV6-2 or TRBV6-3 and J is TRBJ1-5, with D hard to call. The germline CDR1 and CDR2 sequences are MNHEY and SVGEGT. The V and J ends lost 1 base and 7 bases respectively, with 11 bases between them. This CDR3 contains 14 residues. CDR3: CASSYLPVEQPQHF. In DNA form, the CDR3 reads TGTGCCAGCAGTTACTTGCCGGTGGAACAGCCCCAGCATTTT.

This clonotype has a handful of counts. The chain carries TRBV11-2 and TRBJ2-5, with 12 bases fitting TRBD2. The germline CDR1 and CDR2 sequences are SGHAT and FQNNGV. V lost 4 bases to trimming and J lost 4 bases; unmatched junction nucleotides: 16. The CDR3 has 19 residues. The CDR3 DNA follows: TGTGCCAGCAGCTCCACCTGGATTGCTAGCGGGAGGGACGGAGAGACCCAGTACTTC. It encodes CASSSTWIASGRDGETQYF.

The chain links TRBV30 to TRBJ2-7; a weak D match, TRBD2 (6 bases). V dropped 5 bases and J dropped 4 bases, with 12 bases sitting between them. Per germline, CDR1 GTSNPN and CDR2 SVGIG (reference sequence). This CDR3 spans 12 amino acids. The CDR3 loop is CAWDTAGYEQYF. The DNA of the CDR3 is TGTGCCTGGGACACGGCGGGGTACGAGCAGTACTTC.

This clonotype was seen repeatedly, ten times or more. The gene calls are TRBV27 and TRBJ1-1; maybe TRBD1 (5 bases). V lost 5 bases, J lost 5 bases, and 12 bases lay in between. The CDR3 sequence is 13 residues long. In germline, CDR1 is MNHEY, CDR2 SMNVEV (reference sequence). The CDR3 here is CASSPQGGTEAFF. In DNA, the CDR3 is TGTGCCAGCAGTCCCCAGGGCGGGACTGAAGCTTTCTTT.

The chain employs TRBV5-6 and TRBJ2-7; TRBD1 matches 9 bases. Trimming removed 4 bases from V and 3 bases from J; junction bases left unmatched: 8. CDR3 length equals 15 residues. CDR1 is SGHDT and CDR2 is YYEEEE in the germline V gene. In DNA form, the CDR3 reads TGTGCCAGCAGCCCCGCTGGACAGGGGTTCTACGAGCAGTACTTC. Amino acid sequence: CASSPAGQGFYEQYF.

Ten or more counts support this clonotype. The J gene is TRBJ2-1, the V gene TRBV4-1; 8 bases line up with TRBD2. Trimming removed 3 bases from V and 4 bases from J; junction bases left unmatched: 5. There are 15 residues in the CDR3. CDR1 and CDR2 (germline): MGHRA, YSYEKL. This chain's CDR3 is CASSHPGLGYNEQFF. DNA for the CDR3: TGCGCCAGCAGCCATCCGGGACTAGGTTACAATGAGCAGTTCTTC.

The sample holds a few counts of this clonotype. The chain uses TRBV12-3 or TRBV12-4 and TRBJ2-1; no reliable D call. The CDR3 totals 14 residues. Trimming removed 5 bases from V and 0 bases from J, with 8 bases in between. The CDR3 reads CASSSEVSYNEQFF. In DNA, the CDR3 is TGTGCCAGCAGTAGCGAGGTCTCCTACAATGAGCAGTTCTTC.

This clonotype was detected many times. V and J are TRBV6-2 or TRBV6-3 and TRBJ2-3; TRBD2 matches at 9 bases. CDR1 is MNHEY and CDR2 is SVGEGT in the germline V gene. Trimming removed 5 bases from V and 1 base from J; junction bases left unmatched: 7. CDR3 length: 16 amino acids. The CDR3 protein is CASSLIAGDGTDTQYF. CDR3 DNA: TGTGCCAGCAGTCTAATAGCGGGAGATGGCACAGATACGCAGTATTTT.

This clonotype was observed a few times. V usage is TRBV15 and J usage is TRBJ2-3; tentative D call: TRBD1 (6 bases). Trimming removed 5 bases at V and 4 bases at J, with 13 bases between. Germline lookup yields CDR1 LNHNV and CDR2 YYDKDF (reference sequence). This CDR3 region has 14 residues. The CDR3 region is CATSSTQGADTQYF. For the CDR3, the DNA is TGTGCCACCAGCTCCACACAGGGTGCAGATACGCAGTATTTT.

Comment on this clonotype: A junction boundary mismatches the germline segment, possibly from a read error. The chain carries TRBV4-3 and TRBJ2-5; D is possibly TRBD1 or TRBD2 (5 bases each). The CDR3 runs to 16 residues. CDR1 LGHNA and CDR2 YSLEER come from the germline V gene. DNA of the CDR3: TGCGCCAGCAGCCAAGATGGGACGGAATACCACGAGATCCAGTACTTC. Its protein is CASSQDGTEYHEIQYF.

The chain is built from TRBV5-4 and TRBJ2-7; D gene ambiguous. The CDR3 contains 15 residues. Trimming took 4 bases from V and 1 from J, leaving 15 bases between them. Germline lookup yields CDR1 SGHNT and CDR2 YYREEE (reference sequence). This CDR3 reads CASSPWGQPSYEQYF. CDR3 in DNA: TGTGCCAGCAGCCCCTGGGGTCAGCCGTCCTACGAGCAGTACTTC.

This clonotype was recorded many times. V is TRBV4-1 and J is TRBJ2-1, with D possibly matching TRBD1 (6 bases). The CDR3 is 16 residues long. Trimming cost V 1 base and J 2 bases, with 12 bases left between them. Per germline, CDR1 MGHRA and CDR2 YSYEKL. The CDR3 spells CASSQVDRSTYNEQFF. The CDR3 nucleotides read TGCGCCAGCAGCCAAGTTGACAGGTCCACCTACAATGAGCAGTTCTTC.

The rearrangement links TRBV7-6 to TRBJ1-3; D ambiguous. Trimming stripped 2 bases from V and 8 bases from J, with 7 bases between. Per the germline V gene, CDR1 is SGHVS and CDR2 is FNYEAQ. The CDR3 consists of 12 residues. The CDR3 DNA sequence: TGTGCCAGCAGCTTATATGGGGACACCATATATTTT. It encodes CASSLYGDTIYF. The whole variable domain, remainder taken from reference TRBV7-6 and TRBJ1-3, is GAGVSQSPRYKVTKRGQDVALRCDPISGHVSLYWYRQALGQGPEFLTYFNYEAQQDKSGLPNDRFSAERPEGSISTLTIQRTEQRDSAMYRCASSLYGDTIYFGEGSWLTVV.

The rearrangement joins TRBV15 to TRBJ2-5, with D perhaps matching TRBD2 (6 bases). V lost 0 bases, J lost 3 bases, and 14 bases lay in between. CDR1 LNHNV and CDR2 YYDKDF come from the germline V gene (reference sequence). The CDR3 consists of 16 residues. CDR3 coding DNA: TGTGCCACCAGCAGAGATGTTAGCGGTAGAAAAGAGACCCAGTACTTC. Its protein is CATSRDVSGRKETQYF.

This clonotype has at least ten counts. The CDR3 here is CATSRDLTSGEGDTQYF. In DNA form, the CDR3 reads TGTGCCACCAGCAGAGATCTGACTAGCGGGGAAGGGGATACGCAGTATTTT. This rearrangement joins TRBV15 to TRBJ2-3; 11 bases line up with TRBD2. Germline V CDR1 and CDR2: LNHNV, YYDKDF (reference sequence). CDR3 length equals 17 residues. The ends lost 0 bases at V and 6 bases at J; junction bases unmatched: 8.

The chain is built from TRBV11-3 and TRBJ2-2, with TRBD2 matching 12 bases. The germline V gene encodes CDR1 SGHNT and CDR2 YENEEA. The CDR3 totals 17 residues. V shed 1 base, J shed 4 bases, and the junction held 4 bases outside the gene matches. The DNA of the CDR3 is TGTGCCAGCAGCTTAGTTCTAGCGGGGGGGATCACCGGGGAGCTGTTTTTT. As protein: CASSLVLAGGITGELFF.

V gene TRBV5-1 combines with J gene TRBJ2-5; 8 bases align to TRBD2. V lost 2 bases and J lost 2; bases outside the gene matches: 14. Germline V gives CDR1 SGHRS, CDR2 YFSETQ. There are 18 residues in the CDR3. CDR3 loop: CASSLLLGPGGLQETQYF. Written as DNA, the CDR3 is TGCGCCAGCAGCTTACTCTTGGGGCCGGGGGGGCTACAAGAGACCCAGTACTTC.

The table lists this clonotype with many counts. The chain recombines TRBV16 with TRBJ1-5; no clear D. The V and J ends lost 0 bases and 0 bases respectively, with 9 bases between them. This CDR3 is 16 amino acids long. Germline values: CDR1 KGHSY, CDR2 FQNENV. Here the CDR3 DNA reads TGTGCCAGCAGCCAATCGCCAGTCATTAGCAATCAGCCCCAGCATTTT. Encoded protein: CASSQSPVISNQPQHF.

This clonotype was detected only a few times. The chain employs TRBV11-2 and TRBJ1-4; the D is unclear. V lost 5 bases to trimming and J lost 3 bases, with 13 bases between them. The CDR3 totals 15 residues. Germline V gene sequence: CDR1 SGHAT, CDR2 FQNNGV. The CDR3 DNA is TGTGCCAGCAGCGTCAAGACAAGTTCTAATGAAAAACTGTTTTTT. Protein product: CASSVKTSSNEKLFF.

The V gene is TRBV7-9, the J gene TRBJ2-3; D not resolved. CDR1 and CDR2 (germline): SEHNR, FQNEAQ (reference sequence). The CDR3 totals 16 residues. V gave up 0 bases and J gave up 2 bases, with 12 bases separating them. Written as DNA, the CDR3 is TGTGCCAGCAGCTTAGCGGTGGGCGACTCCACAGATACGCAGTATTTT. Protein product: CASSLAVGDSTDTQYF.

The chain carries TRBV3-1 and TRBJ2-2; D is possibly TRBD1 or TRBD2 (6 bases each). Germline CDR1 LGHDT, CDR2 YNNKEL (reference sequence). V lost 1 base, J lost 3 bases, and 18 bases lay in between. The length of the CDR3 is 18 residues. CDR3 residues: CASSQVTRGGGDTGELFF. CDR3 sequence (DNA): TGTGCCAGCAGCCAAGTGACCAGGGGAGGAGGGGACACCGGGGAGCTGTTTTTT.

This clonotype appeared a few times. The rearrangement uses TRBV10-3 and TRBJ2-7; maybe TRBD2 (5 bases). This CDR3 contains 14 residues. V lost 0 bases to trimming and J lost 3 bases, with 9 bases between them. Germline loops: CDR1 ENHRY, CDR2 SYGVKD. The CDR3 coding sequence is TGTGCCATCAGTGAGTCTCGGGGTCTCTACGAGCAGTACTTC. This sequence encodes CAISESRGLYEQYF.

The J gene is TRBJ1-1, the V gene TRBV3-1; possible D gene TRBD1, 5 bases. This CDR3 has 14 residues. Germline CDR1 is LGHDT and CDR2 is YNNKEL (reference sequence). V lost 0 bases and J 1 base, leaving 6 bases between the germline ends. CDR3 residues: CASSQERGNTEAFF. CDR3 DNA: TGTGCCAGCAGCCAAGAGAGGGGGAACACTGAAGCTTTCTTT.

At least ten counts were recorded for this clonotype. The CDR3 DNA sequence: TGCAGTGCTAGGCCGGGCACAGATACGCAGTATTTT. Its translation is CSARPGTDTQYF. The chain uses TRBV20-1 and TRBJ2-3; D gene unclear. V was trimmed by 3 bases and J by 1 base, leaving 5 bases between them. From germline, CDR1 is DFQATT and CDR2 SNEGSKA (reference sequence). The CDR3 extends over 12 amino acids.

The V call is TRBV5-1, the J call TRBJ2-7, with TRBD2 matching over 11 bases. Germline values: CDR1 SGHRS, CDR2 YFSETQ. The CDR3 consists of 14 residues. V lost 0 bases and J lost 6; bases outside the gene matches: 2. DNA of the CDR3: TGCGCCAGCAGCTTGGGACTAGCGGGAATCGAGCAGTACTTC. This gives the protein CASSLGLAGIEQYF.

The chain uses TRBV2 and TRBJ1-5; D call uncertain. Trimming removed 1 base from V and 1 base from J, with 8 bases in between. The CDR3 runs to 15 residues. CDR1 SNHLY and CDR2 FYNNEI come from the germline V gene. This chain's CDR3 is CASSEGLLSNQPQHF. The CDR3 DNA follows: TGTGCCAGCAGTGAAGGACTCCTGAGCAATCAGCCCCAGCATTTT.

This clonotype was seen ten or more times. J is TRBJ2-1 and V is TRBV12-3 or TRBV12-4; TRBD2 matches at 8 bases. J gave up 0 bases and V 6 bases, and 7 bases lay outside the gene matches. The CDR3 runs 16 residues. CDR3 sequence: CASSITGTSSYNEQFF. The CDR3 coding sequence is TGTGCCAGCAGCATAACCGGGACTAGCTCCTACAATGAGCAGTTCTTC.

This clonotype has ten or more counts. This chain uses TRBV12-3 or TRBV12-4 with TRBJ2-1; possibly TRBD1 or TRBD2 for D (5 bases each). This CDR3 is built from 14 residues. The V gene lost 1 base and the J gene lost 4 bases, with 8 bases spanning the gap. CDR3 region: CASSLVGVYNEQFF. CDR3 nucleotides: TGTGCCAGCAGTTTAGTGGGGGTTTACAATGAGCAGTTCTTC.

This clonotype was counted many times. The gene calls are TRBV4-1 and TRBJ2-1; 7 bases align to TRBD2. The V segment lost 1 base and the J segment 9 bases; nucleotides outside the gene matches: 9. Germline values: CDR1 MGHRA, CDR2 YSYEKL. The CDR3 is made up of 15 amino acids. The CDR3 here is CASSQGDYRMGEQFF. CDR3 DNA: TGCGCCAGCAGCCAAGGGGACTATCGGATGGGTGAGCAGTTCTTC.